Each of the 12 T cell receptor beta chains below was sequenced from the same sample in a study of shared clonotypes between healthy human individuals. The naive CD8 population came from CD45RO-negative cells selected for CCR7, without terminally differentiated effector memory CD45RA+ cells. Using immunoSEQ multiplex PCR, the repertoire was profiled, and TCRdb retains in-frame clones only, with some absent. The sample includes around 2.1 million clones, around 93% of them seen just once. The material sequenced was naive CD8+ T cells from PBMCs. The receptors derive from a man aged 18 to 29 in good health. Some clones in this sample may be carry-over from other donors' samples.

This clone occurred once. This chain connects TRBV5-6 to TRBJ1-1; no clear D gene. The CDR3 covers 13 residues. V lost 0 bases and J 11 bases, leaving 14 bases between the germline ends. Per germline, CDR1 SGHDT and CDR2 YYEEEE. In DNA, the CDR3 is TGTGCCAGCAGCTTGGCCGGTCGGGGAGCGGCTTTCTTT. Protein product: CASSLAGRGAAFF.

Of note for this clone: The identical CDR3 is also encoded by other nucleotide sequences in the sample. The chain combines TRBV19 with TRBJ1-5, with unresolved D. Trimming cost V 1 base and J 4 bases, with 8 bases left between them. CDR3 length equals 14 residues. Germline V gene data show CDR1 as LNHDA and CDR2 as SQIVND (reference sequence). CDR3 region: CASSIGRGNQPQHF. CDR3 nucleotide sequence: TGTGCCAGTAGTATAGGACGGGGTAATCAGCCCCAGCATTTT.

Only one count was recorded for this clone. The chain couples TRBV27 to TRBJ2-2; the D gene is possibly TRBD1 (6 bases). The germline CDR1 and CDR2 sequences are MNHEY and SMNVEV (reference sequence). V was clipped by 7 bases and J by 7 bases, with 7 bases between them. The CDR3 has 11 residues. CDR3 nucleotide sequence: TGTGCCAGCATAGGGGGCGGGGAGCTGTTTTTT. It yields the protein CASIGGGELFF.

On this clone itself: This specimen includes other DNA sequences encoding the same CDR3. The chain employs TRBV6-5 and TRBJ2-1; weak D call: TRBD2 (5 bases). The V gene lost 5 bases and the J gene lost 4 bases, with 12 bases spanning the gap. This CDR3 region has 14 residues. Germline V gene lookup returns CDR1 MNHEY and CDR2 SVGAGI. The CDR3 bases are TGTGCCAGCAGTCCTGGGAGTTCTTACAATGAGCAGTTCTTC. It codes for CASSPGSSYNEQFF.

CDR3 amino acids: CASSQVDRPSYEQYF. As DNA, the CDR3 is TGCGCCAGCAGCCAAGTAGACAGACCAAGCTACGAGCAGTACTTC. V is TRBV4-1 and J is TRBJ2-7; tentatively, D is TRBD1 (5 bases). V was trimmed by 1 base and J by 3 bases, leaving 13 bases between them. Germline V gene lookup returns CDR1 MGHRA and CDR2 YSYEKL. This CDR3 contains 15 residues.

This clone has a single count. The identical CDR3 is also encoded by other nucleotide sequences in the sample. The rearrangement joins TRBV29-1 to TRBJ2-7; D perhaps matches TRBD2 (6 bases). This CDR3 comprises 15 residues. V was cut by 3 bases and J by 2 bases, with 17 bases left in between. Germline-derived CDR1 and CDR2 are SQVTM and ANQGSEA. CDR3 sequence: CSVEMRAGRPYEQYF. CDR3 coding DNA: TGCAGCGTTGAGATGAGGGCAGGGAGGCCCTACGAGCAGTACTTC.

The chain carries TRBV28 and TRBJ1-5, with D uncertain. The V end was cut by 5 bases, the J end by 0 bases, with 5 bases between. From germline, CDR1 is MDHEN and CDR2 SYDVKM. The CDR3 is 13 amino acids. This chain's CDR3 is CASSDYSNQPQHF. The CDR3 bases are TGTGCCAGCAGTGACTATAGCAATCAGCCCCAGCATTTT.

This clone occurred once. This rearrangement joins TRBV5-5 to TRBJ2-7; no clear D. CDR3 length: 14 amino acids. CDR1 is SGHKS, CDR2 YYEKEE, per germline (reference sequence). Trimming left V 2 bases short and J 4 bases short, with 13 bases between. In DNA, the CDR3 is TGTGCCAGCAGCTTATACTCGGCAGATTACGAGCAGTACTTC. Protein: CASSLYSADYEQYF.

This chain uses TRBV5-8 with TRBJ2-6, with no clear D. Per germline, CDR1 SGHTS and CDR2 YDEGEE. There are 15 residues in the CDR3. The V and J ends lost 2 bases and 1 base respectively, with 7 bases between them. CDR3 amino acids: CASSFRRSGANVLTF. DNA for the CDR3: TGTGCCAGCAGCTTTCGGCGGTCTGGGGCCAACGTCCTGACTTTC.

The J gene is TRBJ1-4, the V gene TRBV15; perhaps TRBD1 as D (6 bases). Trimming removed 1 base at V and 3 bases at J, with 12 bases between. The CDR3 extends over 16 amino acids. Germline V gene lookup returns CDR1 LNHNV and CDR2 YYDKDF (reference sequence). The CDR3 loop is CATSRGTGLANEKLFF. CDR3 nucleotide sequence: TGTGCCACCAGCAGAGGCACAGGGTTGGCTAATGAAAAACTGTTTTTT.

This clone has just one count. V is TRBV19 and J is TRBJ2-7; a weak D match, TRBD1 (6 bases). Per the germline V gene, CDR1 is LNHDA and CDR2 is SQIVND (reference sequence). This CDR3 has 14 residues. V lost 7 bases and J 0 bases, leaving 13 bases between the germline ends. Here the CDR3 reads CASNLDRPSYEQYF. CDR3 DNA sequence: TGTGCCAGTAACCTGGACAGACCCTCCTACGAGCAGTACTTC.

About this clone itself: Other DNA sequences of this sample code for an identical CDR3. The V gene is TRBV5-1, the J gene TRBJ2-3, with D unclear. Germline CDR1 reads SGHRS; CDR2 reads YFSETQ. The ends were cut back, 1 base at V and 6 bases at J, with 6 bases in the middle. The CDR3 is made up of 12 amino acids. CDR3 DNA sequence: TGCGCCAGCAGCTTGTCGGCGGATACGCAGTATTTT. As protein: CASSLSADTQYF. The whole variable domain, filled in from reference TRBV5-1 and TRBJ2-3, reads KAGVTQTPRYLIKTRGQQVTLSCSPISGHRSVSWYQQTPGQGLQFLFEYFSETQRNKGNFPGRFSGRQFSNSRSEMNVSTLELGDSALYLCASSLSADTQYFGPGTRLTVL.